This T cell receptor (beta chain) was sequenced during a study of CD8 T cells in ankylosing spondylitis (dated by TCRdb to about 2017). In the study overall: T cell receptor beta repertoires were profiled in healthy donors and ankylosing spondylitis patients so that disease-linked TCR variants could be found. The whole study cohort included roughly 110 healthy donors and around 25 ankylosing spondylitis patients. Peripheral blood samples were taken, and synovial fluid was additionally collected from ankylosing spondylitis patients. What the study reported, not specific to this receptor: The disease-linked clones were reported to be significantly enriched in matched synovial fluid samples from ankylosing spondylitis patients. A TCR beta motif of several highly homologous amino acid variants appeared characteristic of blood from ankylosing spondylitis patients. The disease-linked clones had a CD8+ phenotype and were found at relatively low frequencies in peripheral blood. Some of the motif variants had been reported before in the synovial fluid and blood of reactive arthritis patients, a finding that suggests common disease-initiation mechanisms.

Instrument on record: Illumina HiSeq 2500. Quantitative 5'-RACE with molecular barcodes was the method used to prepare the TCR beta libraries. Under the source paper's analysis protocol: A new computational method based on a probabilistic model of VDJ rearrangement was used to identify disease-linked TCR variants. TCRdb took the public reads, trimmed them with fastp at Q25, ran MiXCR for clone calling and kept in-frame beta chains. Every entry covers one CDR3 protein and lists the most common genes and DNA from its rows. These V and J calls derive from TCRdb rather than the authors' analysis. This sample is represented by over 100,000 distinct CDR3 sequences; about 6.4% of them were singletons. The top ten constitute roughly an eighth of the sample. Counted from cysteine to phenylalanine, this CDR3 has 14 amino acids. Of the read, only the CDR3 DNA is kept; its 42 bases are in frame from base 1. V is shortened by 6 bases, J by 2 bases, and the region joining them spans 13 bases.

This clonotype was counted at least ten times. The antigen it binds to is not known. No base quality information exists; no much larger clone differs at one position. The sequenced sample was blood, either unsorted or a sorted T cell fraction (not recorded which). The clonotype was recovered from a male donor with ankylosing spondylitis or in good health (not recorded which). The V and J genes are TRBV12-3 or TRBV12-4 and TRBJ1-1, with an unclear D gene assignment. At the DNA level, the sequence is TGTGCCAGCAGACCTATGAATAGTAACACTGAAGCTTTCTTT. Its protein product is CASRPMNSNTEAFF.